These 32 T cell receptor beta chains came from one sample sequenced in a study of CD8 T cells in Susac syndrome. RNA amounts of roughly 0.45 to 1 ug underwent reverse transcription with random hexamers. One entry per CDR3 protein results from TCRdb running MiXCR on the immunoSEQ multiplex PCR reads. The sample records about 210,000 distinct CDR3 sequences, around 95% being singletons. Material for sequencing was CD4+ T cells from PBMCs. The receptor source for this set is a human donor with multiple sclerosis.

This CDR3 reads CASSPRTSGASYEQYF. Written as DNA, the CDR3 is TGTGCCAGCAGCCCCCGGACTAGCGGGGCGTCCTACGAGCAGTACTTC. This rearrangement joins TRBV7-9 to TRBJ2-7; TRBD2 matches at 12 bases. The CDR3 runs to 16 residues. Germline V gene lookup returns CDR1 SEHNR and CDR2 FQNEAQ (reference sequence). V shed 5 bases, J shed 1 base, and the junction held 6 bases outside the gene matches.

The rearrangement uses TRBV5-4 and TRBJ2-3; 9 bases line up with TRBD1. This CDR3 has 14 amino acids. Germline V gene data show CDR1 as SGHNT and CDR2 as YYREEE (reference sequence). The trim removed 6 bases at V and 4 bases at J, leaving 6 bases unmatched. CDR3 nucleotides: TGTGCCAGCACACGGGGACAGGGCGCAGATACGCAGTATTTT. This translates into CASTRGQGADTQYF.

Comments on this clonotype: A junction end diverges from the germline sequence, so it may reflect a read error. The chain couples TRBV7-6 to TRBJ2-1, with D uncertain. Germline assignment: CDR1 SGHVS and CDR2 FNYEAQ. The CDR3 loop spans 12 amino acids. This CDR3 is CASSLRRNEQFF. The CDR3 region has the DNA TGCGCCAGCAGCTTGAGGCGGAATGAGCAGTTCTTC.

The genes are TRBV3-1 and TRBJ1-6; TRBD1 matches at 8 bases. The CDR3 runs 16 residues. CDR1 and CDR2 (germline): LGHDT, YNNKEL (reference sequence). V was pared by 5 bases and J by 5 bases, with 8 bases of the junction left unmatched. The CDR3 loop is CASSGLDRVHNSPLHF. The CDR3, as DNA: TGTGCCAGCAGCGGTTTGGACAGGGTACATAATTCACCCCTCCACTTT. Full variable domain (remainder filled in from reference TRBV3-1 and TRBJ1-6): DTAVSQTPKYLVTQMGNDKSIKCEQNLGHDTMYWYKQDSKKFLKIMFSYNNKELIINETVPNRFSPKSPDKAHLNLHINSLELGDSAVYFCASSGLDRVHNSPLHFGNGTRLTVT.

The chain has TRBV5-6 and TRBJ2-1, with no clear D. The CDR3 has 16 residues. Germline assignment: CDR1 SGHDT and CDR2 YYEEEE. Trimming shortened V by 2 bases and J by 5 bases, and 17 bases separated the two germline ends. In nucleotides, the CDR3 is TGTGCCAGCAGCTTTATATCTAGTGTCAGTAACAATGAGCAGTTCTTC. It translates to CASSFISSVSNNEQFF.

J is TRBJ2-3 and V is TRBV4-2; D call uncertain. Germline V CDR1 and CDR2: LGHNA, YNFKEQ. CDR3 length: 13 amino acids. Trimming left V 4 bases short and J 4 bases short, with 9 bases between. CDR3 DNA sequence: TGTGCCAGCAGCCCTAGTAAACCAGATACGCAGTATTTT. This translates into CASSPSKPDTQYF.

The chain joins TRBV20-1 to TRBJ2-5; D remains unclear. This CDR3 is 11 amino acids long. Trimming took 4 bases from V and 2 from J, leaving 5 bases between them. Germline CDR1 reads DFQATT; CDR2 reads SNEGSKA (reference sequence). CDR3 sequence: CSAIGQETQYF. The CDR3 nucleotides are TGCAGTGCTATCGGTCAAGAGACCCAGTACTTC.

This rearrangement joins TRBV29-1 to TRBJ1-2, with D perhaps matching TRBD1 (6 bases). Germline loops: CDR1 SQVTM, CDR2 ANQGSEA. CDR3 length: 12 residues. Trimming left V 5 bases short and J 0 bases short, with 7 bases between. CDR3 residues: CSVRQANYGYTF. The CDR3 nucleotides read TGCAGCGTTAGACAGGCTAACTATGGCTACACCTTC.

The CDR3 loop reads CSASLVRDEQYF. CDR3 bases: TGCAGTGCTAGTCTAGTCAGGGACGAGCAGTACTTC. The gene calls are TRBV20-1 and TRBJ2-7; D is perhaps TRBD1 (5 bases). The CDR3 runs to 12 residues. Germline values: CDR1 DFQATT, CDR2 SNEGSKA (reference sequence). Deletions cut 3 bases from V and 5 bases from J, with 11 bases between.

This clonotype was counted once. The chain has TRBV28 and TRBJ1-1, with D perhaps TRBD1 (5 bases). V shed 7 bases and J shed 2 bases, with 14 bases lying between them. This CDR3 contains 14 residues. CDR1 MDHEN and CDR2 SYDVKM come from the germline V gene. CDR3 sequence reads: CASIGTALNTEAFF. The CDR3 DNA follows: TGTGCCAGCATCGGGACCGCCCTAAACACTGAAGCTTTCTTT.

The rearrangement links TRBV19 to TRBJ2-7, with 10 bases that match TRBD2. Germline V lookup: CDR1 LNHDA, CDR2 SQIVND (reference sequence). V was pared by 6 bases and J by 6 bases, with 8 bases of the junction left unmatched. CDR3 length: 14 residues. Here the CDR3 reads CASRLAGASLEQYF. CDR3 nucleotide sequence: TGTGCCAGTAGGCTAGCGGGAGCTTCACTCGAGCAGTACTTC.

This chain links TRBV29-1 with TRBJ2-3, with a weak D call TRBD2 (5 bases). The CDR3 is 15 residues long. Trimming took 3 bases from V and 3 from J, leaving 16 bases between them. The V gene's germline CDR1 is SQVTM and CDR2 ANQGSEA. This CDR3 is CSVEPLAHGTDTQYF. The CDR3 DNA is TGCAGCGTTGAGCCCCTAGCCCACGGGACAGATACGCAGTATTTT.

The J gene is TRBJ2-3, the V gene TRBV28; D is perhaps TRBD1 (6 bases). The CDR3 is made up of 14 amino acids. Germline-derived CDR1 and CDR2 are MDHEN and SYDVKM. Deletions cut 5 bases from V and 2 bases from J, with 11 bases between. CDR3 DNA sequence: TGTGCCAGCAGTCCGCCAGGGGCCACAGATACGCAGTATTTT. Translating gives CASSPPGATDTQYF. The full variable domain, its missing parts supplied by reference TRBV28 and TRBJ2-3, is DVKVTQSSRYLVKRTGEKVFLECVQDMDHENMFWYRQDPGLGLRLIYFSYDVKMKEKGDIPEGYSVSREKKERFSLILESASTNQTSMYLCASSPPGATDTQYFGPGTRLTVL.

The chain links TRBV18 to TRBJ2-3; D remains ambiguous. CDR3 length equals 14 residues. Germline V gene data show CDR1 as KGHSH and CDR2 as LQKENI. The V end was cut by 0 bases, the J end by 3 bases, with 7 bases between. CDR3 amino acids: CASSPPSMTDTQYF. As DNA, the CDR3 is TGTGCCAGCTCACCACCAAGCATGACAGATACGCAGTATTTT. Based on the CDR3 plus reference TRBV18 and TRBJ2-3, the full variable domain is NAGVMQNPRHLVRRRGQEARLRCSPMKGHSHVYWYRQLPEEGLKFMVYLQKENIIDESGMPKERFSAEFPKEGPSILRIQQVVRGDSAAYFCASSPPSMTDTQYFGPGTRLTVL.

V gene TRBV13 combines with J gene TRBJ2-5, with TRBD1 matching over 10 bases. The ends lost 7 bases at V and 3 bases at J; junction bases unmatched: 8. This CDR3 has 15 amino acids. Germline assignment: CDR1 PRHDT and CDR2 FYEKMQ (reference sequence). CDR3: CASTHRTGGEETQYF. The CDR3 DNA reads TGTGCCAGCACCCACCGGACAGGGGGGGAAGAGACCCAGTACTTC.

V is TRBV5-1 and J is TRBJ2-7, with no clear D. In germline, CDR1 is SGHRS, CDR2 YFSETQ. The CDR3 runs 13 residues. Trimming pared 0 bases from V and 9 bases from J, leaving 13 bases between. DNA of the CDR3: TGCGCCAGCAGCTTGGACAGCGCCGGAGTGCAGTACTTC. Translation gives CASSLDSAGVQYF.

The rearrangement uses TRBV30 and TRBJ2-5; no reliable D call. Germline loops: CDR1 GTSNPN, CDR2 SVGIG (reference sequence). With 0 bases removed from V and 5 bases from J, the gap between germline ends came to 7 bases. The CDR3 runs to 12 residues. In DNA form, the CDR3 reads TGTGCCTGGAGTGTACTGGAGGAGACCCAGTACTTC. Its protein product is CAWSVLEETQYF.

The CDR3 protein is CASSQVLGVYNEQFF. The CDR3 DNA reads as TGTGCCAGCAGCCAAGTACTAGGTGTCTACAATGAGCAGTTCTTC. The V gene is TRBV3-1, the J gene TRBJ2-1, with D possibly being TRBD2 (5 bases). Germline loops: CDR1 LGHDT, CDR2 YNNKEL (reference sequence). V dropped 1 base and J dropped 3 bases, with 10 bases sitting between them. CDR3 length equals 15 residues.

This chain uses TRBV29-1 with TRBJ2-1; 9 positions match TRBD1. Germline loops: CDR1 SQVTM, CDR2 ANQGSEA. The CDR3 sequence is 17 residues long. With V trimmed by 3 bases and J by 5 bases, 14 bases remained unmatched. This chain's CDR3 is CSVEGRTDRGRHNEQFF. CDR3 DNA: TGCAGCGTTGAGGGGCGTACGGACAGGGGACGACACAATGAGCAGTTCTTC.

The chain couples TRBV20-1 to TRBJ2-4; 11 nucleotides align to TRBD2. The V segment lost 5 bases and the J segment 7 bases; nucleotides outside the gene matches: 1. Germline V lookup: CDR1 DFQATT, CDR2 SNEGSKA (reference sequence). The CDR3 has 12 residues. CDR3 loop: CSALAGGNIQYF. The DNA of the CDR3 is TGCAGTGCTTTAGCGGGAGGGAACATTCAGTACTTC.

The chain combines TRBV5-1 with TRBJ1-1; D might be TRBD1 (6 bases). Trimming shortened V by 1 base and J by 1 base, and 8 bases separated the two germline ends. The CDR3 sequence is 14 residues long. CDR1 and CDR2 from the germline V gene are SGHRS and YFSETQ. The CDR3 here is CASSLQGGNTEAFF. Written as DNA, the CDR3 is TGCGCCAGCAGCTTGCAAGGGGGGAACACTGAAGCTTTCTTT.

V and J are TRBV15 and TRBJ1-2; no clear D. Germline loops: CDR1 LNHNV, CDR2 YYDKDF (reference sequence). This CDR3 spans 15 amino acids. V lost 0 bases, J lost 2 bases, and 10 bases lay in between. The CDR3 DNA reads as TGTGCCACCAGCAGAGATGCCAGCATCAACTATGGCTACACCTTC. Its translation: CATSRDASINYGYTF.

This clonotype has only one observation. The rearrangement links TRBV7-9 to TRBJ1-2; 8 nucleotides align to TRBD1. The length of the CDR3 is 15 residues. Germline lookup yields CDR1 SEHNR and CDR2 FQNEAQ (reference sequence). V lost 4 bases, J lost 1 base, and 5 bases stayed unmatched. In DNA, the CDR3 is TGTGCCAGCAGCTCAGGACAGGGCCTTAACTATGGCTACACCTTC. Translating it yields CASSSGQGLNYGYTF.

The chain has TRBV27 and TRBJ2-1; TRBD2 might be the D (5 bases). The CDR3 contains 13 residues. V shed 6 bases and J shed 7 bases, with 13 bases lying between them. Germline V gene sequence: CDR1 MNHEY, CDR2 SMNVEV (reference sequence). CDR3 DNA sequence: TGTGCCAGCAGCCGAGTGCAGCGGAATGAGCAGTTCTTC. This encodes CASSRVQRNEQFF.

The chain is built from TRBV28 and TRBJ1-1, with 7 bases fitting TRBD1. Germline values: CDR1 MDHEN, CDR2 SYDVKM. The CDR3 covers 16 residues. V shed 5 bases and J 1 base; nucleotides not matched to a gene: 10. CDR3 amino acids: CASSPGQTFRNTEAFF. CDR3 nucleotides: TGTGCCAGCAGTCCGGGACAGACCTTTAGGAACACTGAAGCTTTCTTT.

The J gene is TRBJ1-4, the V gene TRBV30; D uncertain. The CDR3 is 13 residues long. V was trimmed by 4 bases and J by 4 bases, leaving 10 bases between them. Germline CDR1 is GTSNPN and CDR2 is SVGIG (reference sequence). For the CDR3, the DNA is TGTGCCTGGAACGAACGGCTTAATGAAAAACTGTTTTTT. Translating gives CAWNERLNEKLFF.

The chain links TRBV27 to TRBJ2-1; D ambiguous. CDR1 is MNHEY, CDR2 SMNVEV, per germline (reference sequence). The V end was cut by 1 base, the J end by 9 bases, with 13 bases between. The CDR3 is 14 amino acids. The CDR3 spells CASSLLGLRGEQFF. In DNA, the CDR3 is TGTGCCAGCAGTTTATTAGGATTACGCGGTGAGCAGTTCTTC.

The chain combines TRBV27 with TRBJ2-5; D not resolved. This CDR3 is 12 amino acids long. The ends were cut back, 5 bases at V and 0 bases at J, with 4 bases in the middle. Germline loops: CDR1 MNHEY, CDR2 SMNVEV (reference sequence). The CDR3 DNA reads as TGTGCCAGCAGTGCCCACCAAGAGACCCAGTACTTC. As protein: CASSAHQETQYF.

The rearrangement joins TRBV30 to TRBJ2-3; tentatively, D is TRBD2 (6 bases). V lost 2 bases and J 7 bases, leaving 10 bases between the germline ends. CDR3 size: 12 residues. Germline CDR1 GTSNPN, CDR2 SVGIG (reference sequence). CDR3 sequence: CAWSTGTYTQYF. The CDR3 bases are TGTGCCTGGAGTACCGGGACTTATACGCAGTATTTT.

This clonotype has a single count. For the CDR3, the DNA is TGTGCCTGGAGTGCCAGGGGGCTCGTCTACGAGCAGTACTTC. Amino acids: CAWSARGLVYEQYF. The chain employs TRBV30 and TRBJ2-7; TRBD1 matches 8 bases. Unmatched junction bases numbered 5, after V lost 1 base and J lost 3 bases. Looked up from germline, CDR1 is GTSNPN and CDR2 is SVGIG (reference sequence). The length of the CDR3 is 14 residues.

This chain links TRBV24-1 with TRBJ2-3; D uncertain. CDR1 is KGHDR and CDR2 is SFDVKD in the germline V gene. The CDR3 consists of 17 residues. The V end was cut by 1 base, the J end by 9 bases, with 22 bases between. This CDR3 is CATSDFPPGPYKDTQYF. The CDR3 nucleotides read TGTGCCACCAGTGATTTTCCGCCGGGCCCATACAAGGACACGCAGTATTTT.

The V call is TRBV30, the J call TRBJ1-5, with 8 bases fitting TRBD1. Germline loops: CDR1 GTSNPN, CDR2 SVGIG (reference sequence). With 2 bases clipped from V and 7 bases from J, the junction kept 4 bases outside the gene matches. This CDR3 comprises 13 residues. For the CDR3, the DNA is TGTGCCTGGAGTAATGGACAGGGACAGCCCCAGCATTTT. Its protein product is CAWSNGQGQPQHF.